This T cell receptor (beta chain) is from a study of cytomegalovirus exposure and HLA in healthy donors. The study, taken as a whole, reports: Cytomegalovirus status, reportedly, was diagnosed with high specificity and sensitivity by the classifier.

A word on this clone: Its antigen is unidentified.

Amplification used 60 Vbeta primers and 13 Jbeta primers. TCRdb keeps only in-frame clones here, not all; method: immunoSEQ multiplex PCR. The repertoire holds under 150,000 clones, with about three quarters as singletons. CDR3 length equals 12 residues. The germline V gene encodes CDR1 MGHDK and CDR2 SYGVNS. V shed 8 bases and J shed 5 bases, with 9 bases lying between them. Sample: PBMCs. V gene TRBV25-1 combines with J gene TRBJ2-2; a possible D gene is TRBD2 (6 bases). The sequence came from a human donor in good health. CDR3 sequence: CASDRGTGELFF. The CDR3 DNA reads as TGTGCCAGCGATCGGGGGACCGGGGAGCTGTTTTTT.